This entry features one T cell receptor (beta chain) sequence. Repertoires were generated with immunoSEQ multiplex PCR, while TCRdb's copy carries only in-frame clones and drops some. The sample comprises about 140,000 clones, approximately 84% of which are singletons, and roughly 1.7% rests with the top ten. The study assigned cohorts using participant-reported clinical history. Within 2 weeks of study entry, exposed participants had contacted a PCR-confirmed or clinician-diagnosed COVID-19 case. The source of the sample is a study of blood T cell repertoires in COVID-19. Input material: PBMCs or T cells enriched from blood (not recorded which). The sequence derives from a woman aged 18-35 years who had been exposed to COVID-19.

The CDR3 nucleotides are TGCAGCGTTGTCCAGAAAACTAACTATGGCTACACCTTC. Translation: CSVVQKTNYGYTF. The J gene is TRBJ1-2, the V gene TRBV29-1; D is unresolved. Germline CDR1 and CDR2: SQVTM and ANQGSEA. The V end lost 4 bases, the J end lost 0 bases, and 9 bases lay between the germline ends. The CDR3 loop spans 13 amino acids.